This T cell receptor beta chain was retrieved from a study of T cells after yellow fever vaccination (dated by TCRdb to the late 2010s). Regarding the complete study: The SMART-Seq v4 Ultra Low Input RNA kit was used to prepare libraries from fractions with low cell numbers. To track T-cell clones before and after primary and booster YFV17D yellow fever vaccination, bulk TCR alpha and beta repertoires were sequenced longitudinally. Two healthy male donors made up the cohort, one aged 18 to 30 years and the other aged 30 to 39 years. Blood was collected at multiple timepoints before and after primary and secondary immunization, and bulk PBMC replicates and cell subsets were isolated. The study at large found these results: Only a couple of donors were included in the study, so the extent to which the findings can be generalized is limited. A small share of clonotypes occurred in both CD4 and CD8 compartments, likely arising from convergent recombination. Compared with the primary T-cell response, the secondary T-cell response was faster but weaker, reaching its peak on day 5 rather than on day 15. Because abundant contaminating clonotypes from the bulk population could be contained in FACS-sorted repertoires, computational filtering was required. After the booster, most clones that had expanded after primary vaccination were detected again (about 95% of CD4 and more than 85% of CD8), suggesting broad maintenance of memory.

The label giving this sample's treatment or condition can be read as: live attenuated yellow fever vaccine strain. Two biological replicates of bulk PBMCs were collected at each blood-draw timepoint. PBMCs were isolated from peripheral blood using a standard Ficoll-Paque protocol. TriZol was used to extract RNA from bulk PBMCs, CD4 and CD8 fractions, and dextramer-positive and dextramer-negative fractions. Notes on this clonotype: The antigen it binds to is not known. There are no base qualities to consult, and no much larger clone falls within one base.

TCR cDNA was synthesized by 5'RACE template switching, which introduced a universal primer site and unique molecular identifiers. cDNA synthesis was primed from both the TCR alpha and TCR beta constant segments. Two PCR steps were used to amplify libraries, with sample barcodes and sequencing adapters being added in the second step. Sequencing of libraries was performed on Illumina HiSeq 2500 (2x100 bp) or NovaSeq (2x150 bp). The source study handled its data this way. Demultiplexing of reads and collapsing into UMI consensus sequences were performed with MIGEC, and V(D)J alignment was carried out with MiXCR. Using edgeR on replicate PBMC samples, clonotypes were called vaccine-responding if FDR was below 0.01 and the log2 fold change was above 5 up to day 15. Each bulk clonotype received a CD4 or CD8 identity based on whether the sequenced CD4 or CD8 repertoire contained that clonotype at higher abundance. TCRdb took the public reads, trimmed them with fastp at Q25, ran MiXCR for clone calling and kept in-frame beta chains. Each record represents a unique CDR3 protein, reported with the most common genes and DNA among its rows. These V and J calls rely on TCRdb rather than the paper's analysis. This sample comprises 300,000 to 350,000 distinct CDR3 sequences, roughly 8.6% of them detected only once. Roughly a sixth of the sample rests with the top ten.

Trimming accounts for 11 bases at V and 7 bases at J, while the number of junction bases matched to no gene is 6. From the cysteine through the phenylalanine, the CDR3 covers 11 amino acids. The kept DNA is CDR3 alone, 33 bases in frame from the first base. CDR1 and CDR2, looked up from the germline V gene, are MGHDK and SYGVNS. Sequenced here: PBMCs, sampled about 49 days after the first yellow fever vaccination. The receptor chain draws on TRBV25-1 and TRBJ2-3, with 7 bases aligning to TRBD1. The clonotype originates from a man between 18 and 35 years old who received the YFV17D yellow fever vaccine. The sequenced DNA is TGTGCCTCCAGGGGGAGCTATACGCAGTATTTT. Translated, this gives CASRGSYTQYF.